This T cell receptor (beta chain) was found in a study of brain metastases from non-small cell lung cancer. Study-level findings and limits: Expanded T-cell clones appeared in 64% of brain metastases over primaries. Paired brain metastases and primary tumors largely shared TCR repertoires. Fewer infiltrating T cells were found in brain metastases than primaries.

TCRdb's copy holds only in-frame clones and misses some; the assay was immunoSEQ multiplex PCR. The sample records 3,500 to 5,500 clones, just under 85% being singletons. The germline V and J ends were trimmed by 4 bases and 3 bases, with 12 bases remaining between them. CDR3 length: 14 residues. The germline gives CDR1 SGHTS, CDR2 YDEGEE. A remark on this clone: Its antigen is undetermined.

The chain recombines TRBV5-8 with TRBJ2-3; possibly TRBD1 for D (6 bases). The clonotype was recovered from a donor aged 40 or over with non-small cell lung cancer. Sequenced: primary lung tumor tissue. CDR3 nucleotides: TGTGCCAGCAGCCACCAAGGGGGAACAGATACGCAGTATTTT. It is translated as CASSHQGGTDTQYF.